This T cell receptor (beta chain) was documented in a study of shared clonotypes between healthy human individuals. Libraries were prepared by immunoSEQ multiplex PCR; TCRdb keeps only in-frame clonotypes and omits some of them. Among around 600,000 clones listed, 90% to 95% were seen once. Note on this clone: Its antigen is unidentified.

CD45RO negativity and positive selection for CCR7 defined naive CD8 cells, a population that excluded terminally differentiated effector memory CD45RA+ cells. Study-level points and caveats: Generation probabilities were higher for clonotypes shared across all four sorted-subset donors than for unshared ones. Large sequencing depth failed to make sorted-subset sequencing complete, rarefaction showed.

Germline assignment: CDR1 MGHRA and CDR2 YSYEKL. Trimming cost V 6 bases and J 3 bases, with 12 bases left between them. The CDR3 extends over 13 amino acids. The clonotype comes from a woman aged 25 to 39 in good health. Sequenced material: naive CD8+ T cells sorted from blood. The chain couples TRBV4-1 to TRBJ2-7; D is ambiguous. The DNA for the CDR3 is TGCGCCAGCAGTTCCGACATGAGCTACGAGCAGTACTTC. It yields the protein CASSSDMSYEQYF.